These T cell receptor beta chains were read from a single sample in a study of blood T cell repertoires in COVID-19. Using immunoSEQ multiplex PCR, the repertoire was profiled, and TCRdb retains in-frame clones only, with some absent. The sample yields some 41,000 clones, more than 90% seen once. What was sequenced was peripheral blood. Receptors were obtained from a human donor in a cohort sampled during active COVID-19. CDR3s include the opening cysteine and the closing phenylalanine or tryptophan. Each record gives: V gene, J gene, CDR3 protein.

TRBV29-1,TRBJ1-1,CSVERGPNTEAFF
TRBV7-2,TRBJ2-7,CASSLGRGAPYEQYF
TRBV2,TRBJ2-5,CASSVASGSGETQYF
TRBV6-2/TRBV6-3,TRBJ2-7,CASSSGQSSYEQYF
TRBV15,TRBJ2-2,CATSRGQGHTGELFF
TRBV5-1,TRBJ1-6,CASSGRDRESPLHF
TRBV27,TRBJ2-7,CASRGGQGSYEQYF
TRBV28,TRBJ2-3,CASSPPAGLTDTQYF
TRBV18,TRBJ1-1,CASSPYQGRSTEAFF
TRBV27,TRBJ2-1,CASSFYPQRKQGYNEQFF
TRBV28,TRBJ1-2,CASSLTPEGYTF
TRBV4-2,TRBJ2-5,CASSLDSSQETQYF
TRBV6-5,TRBJ2-1,CASRRQGIGFF
TRBV28,TRBJ1-1,CASNQPGTGVGRTEAFF
TRBV29-1,TRBJ1-4,CSVEVGREGEKLFF
TRBV6-2/TRBV6-3,TRBJ2-1,CASSQQRYFSLVVWSNEQFF
TRBV9,TRBJ1-1,CASRGISRGAEAFF
TRBV19,TRBJ2-5,CASCAGGLETQYF
TRBV30,TRBJ2-3,CAWSGQGRLTDTQYF
TRBV18,TRBJ1-4,CASSPPGLSTNEKLFF
TRBV13,TRBJ2-1,CASSPRWTSGRVYNEQFF
TRBV4-1,TRBJ2-3,CASNARRGGSTDTQYF
TRBV7-2,TRBJ2-7,CASSLAQANYEQYF
TRBV28,TRBJ1-2,CASNAGLAYGYTF
TRBV7-3,TRBJ2-1,CASGQGAYNEQFF
TRBV21-1,TRBJ2-1,CASSKTKEQPRCSYNEQFF
TRBV30,TRBJ1-6,CAWSVPRTGAGISPLHF
TRBV6-9,TRBJ1-5,CASSSQQGPDQPQHF
TRBV27,TRBJ2-1,CASGRGVSSYNEQFF
TRBV10-1,TRBJ1-4,CASTPGRGGPEKLFF
TRBV4-1,TRBJ2-4,CASSPDNQNIQYF
TRBV15,TRBJ1-5,CATSGGQGNQPQHF
TRBV15,TRBJ1-2,CATSNWTGGFYGYTF
TRBV4-3,TRBJ1-1,CASSQVRGMTEAFF
TRBV5-1,TRBJ2-1,CASSLLAGGYNEQFF
TRBV3-1/TRBV3-2,TRBJ2-1,CASSNRLTGLAGEAEFF
TRBV14,TRBJ2-7,CASSQSDRGLYEQYF
TRBV30,TRBJ2-7,CAWGQGIHEQYF
TRBV5-1,TRBJ2-2,CASSLQGANTGELFF
TRBV4-3,TRBJ2-7,CASSQDWAGGYEQYF
TRBV14,TRBJ2-7,CASSPAASGRPVYEQYF
TRBV28,TRBJ2-5,CASGQLQETQYF
TRBV7-3,TRBJ2-7,CASSLSGGGEQYF
TRBV19,TRBJ2-5,CASTEWPGALETQYF
TRBV19,TRBJ1-2,CASSPSLYYGYTF
TRBV4-3,TRBJ1-4,CASSQAATTNEKLFF
TRBV5-1,TRBJ1-4,CASSLAGETNEKLFF
TRBV5-6,TRBJ2-7,CASSLAGRGAWDDPYEQYF
TRBV12-5,TRBJ1-1,CASGLVLYEGTVDLNTEAFF
TRBV7-9,TRBJ1-4,CASSSGTGVEKLFF
TRBV27,TRBJ2-3,CASRGSRGGPDTQYF